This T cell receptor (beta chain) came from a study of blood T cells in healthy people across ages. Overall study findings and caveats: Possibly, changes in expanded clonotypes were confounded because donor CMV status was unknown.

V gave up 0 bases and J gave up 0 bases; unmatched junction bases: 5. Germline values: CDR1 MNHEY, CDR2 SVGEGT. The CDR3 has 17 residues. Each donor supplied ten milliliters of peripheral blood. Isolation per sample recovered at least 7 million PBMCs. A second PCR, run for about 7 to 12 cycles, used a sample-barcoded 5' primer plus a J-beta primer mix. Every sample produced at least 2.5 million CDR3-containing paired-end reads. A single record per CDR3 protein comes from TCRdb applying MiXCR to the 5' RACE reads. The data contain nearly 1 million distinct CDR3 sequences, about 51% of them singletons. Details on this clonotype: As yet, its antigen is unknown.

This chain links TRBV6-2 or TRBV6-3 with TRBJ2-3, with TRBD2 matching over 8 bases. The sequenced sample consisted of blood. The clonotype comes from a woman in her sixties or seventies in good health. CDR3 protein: CASSYSKASGSTDTQYF. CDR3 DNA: TGTGCCAGCAGTTACTCGAAGGCTAGCGGGAGCACAGATACGCAGTATTTT.